Following are 29 T cell receptor beta chains from one sample sequenced in a study of T-cell memory formation after mild COVID-19. TCRdb recomputed calls from the 5' RACE reads with MiXCR, one row per CDR3 protein. The sample yields hundreds of thousands of distinct CDR3 sequences, 20% to 25% seen once. Sequences were obtained from PBMCs or a T cell subset sorted from them (not recorded which). The receptors here all came from a man aged 18 to 30 who had mild COVID-19 (a few samples of this study predate the infection). Cell type and time point are not known.

This clonotype was seen more than once but under ten times. This chain connects TRBV12-3 or TRBV12-4 to TRBJ1-4; D is unclear. The CDR3 is 15 residues long. V lost 8 bases to trimming and J lost 7 bases, with 20 bases between them. Here the CDR3 reads CASAINSGFIEKLFF. CDR3 DNA: TGTGCCAGCGCCATTAACAGCGGGTTTATTGAAAAACTGTTTTTT.

This clonotype occurred a few times. V usage is TRBV7-9 and J usage is TRBJ2-5, with 10 bases that match TRBD1. After removal of 4 bases from V and 5 bases from J, the junction contained 7 bases not matched to a gene. Germline CDR1 is SEHNR and CDR2 is FQNEAQ (reference sequence). The CDR3 runs 15 residues. The DNA of the CDR3 is TGTGCCAGCAGCTCTGACAGGGGGCCTGGGGAGACCCAGTACTTC. Translating it yields CASSSDRGPGETQYF. The variable domain in full, with the rest retrieved from reference TRBV7-9 and TRBJ2-5, is DTGVSQNPRHKITKRGQNVTFRCDPISEHNRLYWYRQTLGQGPEFLTYFQNEAQLEKSRLLSDRFSAERPKGSFSTLEIQRTEQGDSAMYLCASSSDRGPGETQYFGPGTRLLVL.

V usage is TRBV28 and J usage is TRBJ1-1; TRBD1 agrees at 7 bases. This CDR3 spans 15 amino acids. CDR1 is MDHEN, CDR2 SYDVKM, per germline. V dropped 6 bases and J dropped 4; count of bases not matched to a gene: 11. CDR3 sequence: CASRFLTGSGTEAFF. CDR3 nucleotide sequence: TGTGCCAGCAGATTTTTGACAGGGTCCGGCACTGAAGCTTTCTTT.

This rearrangement joins TRBV4-1 to TRBJ2-7; the D gene is possibly TRBD2 (5 bases). In germline, CDR1 is MGHRA, CDR2 YSYEKL. This CDR3 is built from 17 residues. The V end was cut by 2 bases, the J end by 4 bases, with 21 bases between. CDR3 loop: CASSQSFARGARYEQYF. The CDR3 DNA reads as TGCGCCAGCAGCCAATCCTTCGCCCGGGGTGCGAGATACGAGCAGTACTTC.

This chain's CDR3 is CASSQQGRNEQYV. The CDR3 region has the DNA TGTGCCAGCAGTCAACAGGGCCGCAACGAGCAGTACGTC. V is TRBV28 and J is TRBJ2-7; perhaps TRBD1 as D (6 bases). There are 13 residues in the CDR3. The V end lost 5 bases, the J end lost 5 bases, and 13 bases lay between the germline ends. Germline CDR1 MDHEN, CDR2 SYDVKM.

V usage is TRBV7-3 and J usage is TRBJ2-7; D not resolved. Germline V lookup: CDR1 SGHTA, CDR2 FQGTGA. The CDR3 length is 12 residues. The V end was cut by 5 bases, the J end by 6 bases, with 11 bases between. CDR3 sequence reads: CASSSPVPEQYV. The CDR3, as DNA: TGTGCCAGCAGCAGCCCCGTTCCCGAGCAGTACGTC.

Concerning this clonotype itself: This sequence may be a read error, since a much larger clone differs from it by one base. The chain has TRBV7-9 and TRBJ2-1; no clear D gene. Germline V gene data show CDR1 as SEHNR and CDR2 as FQNEAQ (reference sequence). This CDR3 is built from 9 residues. CDR3 amino acids: CASSHPHDF. CDR3 in DNA: TGTGCCAGCAGCCACCCCCATGATTTC. Using reference TRBV7-9 and TRBJ2-1 for the parts outside the CDR3, the full variable domain is DTGVSQNPRHKITKRGQNVTFRCDPISEHNRLYWYRQTLGQGPEFLTYFQNEAQLEKSRLLSDRFSAERPKGSFSTLEIQRTEQGDSAMYLCASSHPHDFGPGTRLTVL.

This chain joins TRBV28 and TRBJ2-5; perhaps TRBD1 as D (7 bases). Germline assignment: CDR1 MDHEN and CDR2 SYDVKM. The CDR3 totals 15 residues. With 5 bases removed from V and 5 bases from J, the gap between germline ends came to 18 bases. The CDR3 coding sequence is TGTGCCAGCAGTCCCTGGGACAGAGGGAGGGAGACCCAGTACTTC. Residues: CASSPWDRGRETQYF.

This clonotype was detected ten times or more. This chain connects TRBV7-2 to TRBJ1-2, with D uncertain. V was cut by 5 bases and J by 8 bases, with 12 bases left in between. The CDR3 totals 12 residues. Germline V gene sequence: CDR1 SGHTA, CDR2 FQGNSA. The CDR3 region has the DNA TGTGCCAGCAGCCCTACCCTTAGAGGCTACACCTTC. Residues: CASSPTLRGYTF.

This clonotype was picked up a small number of times. V usage is TRBV19 and J usage is TRBJ1-2; no clear D gene. V lost 2 bases, J lost 6 bases, and 10 bases lay in between. Germline V lookup: CDR1 LNHDA, CDR2 SQIVND (reference sequence). The length of the CDR3 is 13 residues. The CDR3 region is CASSISVGNGYTF. CDR3 sequence (DNA): TGTGCCAGTAGTATATCGGTGGGGAATGGCTACACCTTC.

V gene TRBV7-8 combines with J gene TRBJ2-5; possible D gene TRBD1, 6 bases. CDR3 length equals 15 residues. V was clipped by 2 bases and J by 5 bases, with 15 bases between them. CDR1 is SGHVS, CDR2 FQNEAQ, per germline. The CDR3 here is CASSLPTGIGETQYF. In DNA, the CDR3 is TGTGCCAGCAGCTTACCTACAGGGATCGGGGAGACCCAGTACTTC.

Here the CDR3 DNA reads TGTGCCAGCAGCTTAAATGTGGTATTGGGGGGATCCTACAATGAGCAGTTCTTC. It codes for CASSLNVVLGGSYNEQFF. The chain couples TRBV7-8 to TRBJ2-1, with TRBD2 as a possible D gene (6 bases). Trimming cost V 2 bases and J 1 base, with 18 bases left between them. CDR1 is SGHVS and CDR2 is FQNEAQ in the germline V gene. The CDR3 spans 18 residues.

The chain carries TRBV29-1 and TRBJ2-7; D tentatively reads TRBD1 or TRBD2 (5 bases each). V lost 8 bases, J lost 6 bases, and 14 bases lay in between. The CDR3 has 11 amino acids. CDR1 is SQVTM and CDR2 is ANQGSEA in the germline V gene. The CDR3 DNA follows: TGCAGCTCTGGAACAGGAGGCGAGCAGTACTTC. Protein product: CSSGTGGEQYF.

This clonotype has ten or more counts. The chain's CDR3 is CASSLAWGSTGELFF. The CDR3, as DNA: TGTGCCAGCAGCTTGGCTTGGGGATCCACCGGGGAGCTGTTTTTT. The chain carries TRBV5-5 and TRBJ2-2, with D hard to call. The CDR3 sequence is 15 residues long. Trimming removed 0 bases from V and 4 bases from J, with 10 bases in between. Germline V gene data show CDR1 as SGHKS and CDR2 as YYEKEE (reference sequence).

The sample holds many counts of this clonotype. An end of the junction does not agree with germline; a read error may underlie this. The rearrangement joins TRBV7-9 to TRBJ1-3; 7 bases fit TRBD1. This CDR3 contains 13 residues. Germline lookup yields CDR1 SEHNR and CDR2 FQNEAQ (reference sequence). Here the CDR3 reads CASSLGQGNTIYF. The CDR3 coding sequence is TGCGCCAGCAGCTTGGGACAGGGAAACACCATATATTTT.

This clonotype was detected only a few times. The chain uses TRBV5-1 and TRBJ2-3, with 7 bases fitting TRBD2. V lost 0 bases and J lost 4; bases outside the gene matches: 8. This CDR3 has 16 amino acids. CDR1 SGHRS and CDR2 YFSETQ come from the germline V gene. The CDR3 nucleotides read TGCGCCAGCAGCTTGGGTACCGGGGGGTGGGCAGATACGCAGTATTTT. Translation gives CASSLGTGGWADTQYF.

This clonotype was counted only a few times. The genes are TRBV4-1 and TRBJ2-3; D not certain. CDR1 and CDR2 (germline): MGHRA, YSYEKL. The CDR3 has 14 amino acids. Trimming shortened V by 3 bases and J by 2 bases, and 9 bases separated the two germline ends. The CDR3 sequence is CASSHGPATDTQYF. CDR3 in DNA: TGCGCCAGCAGCCACGGACCCGCCACAGATACGCAGTATTTT.

This clonotype has a count of ten or more. The chain has TRBV5-1 and TRBJ2-3; possible D gene TRBD1, 6 bases. The V gene lost 2 bases and the J gene lost 2 bases, with 12 bases spanning the gap. This CDR3 comprises 15 residues. Germline CDR1 SGHRS, CDR2 YFSETQ. The CDR3 coding sequence is TGCGCCAGCAGCTTTTACAGGGAGATCACAGATACGCAGTATTTT. Translating it yields CASSFYREITDTQYF.

On this clonotype: A junction boundary mismatches the germline segment, possibly from a read error. This chain uses TRBV7-3 with TRBJ2-5; D not certain. Germline V lookup: CDR1 SGHTA, CDR2 FQGTGA. The CDR3 is 13 residues long. The CDR3 coding sequence is TGTGCCAGCAGCCGTCAGTCCCAAGGGACCCAGTACTTC. Amino acid sequence: CASSRQSQGTQYF.

The table lists this clonotype with many counts. V and J are TRBV27 and TRBJ2-7, with D unresolved. The V gene lost 3 bases and the J gene lost 6 bases, with 15 bases spanning the gap. This CDR3 region has 14 residues. CDR1 MNHEY and CDR2 SMNVEV come from the germline V gene (reference sequence). The CDR3 DNA sequence: TGTGCCAGCAGTTTGGGCGGCACGTCGCGCGAGCAGTACTTC. This codes for CASSLGGTSREQYF.

A note on this clonotype: Relative to the germline gene, one junction end is altered; a read error may explain this. V and J are TRBV5-5 and TRBJ1-4; 10 bases match TRBD1. The CDR3 has 15 residues. CDR1 SGHKS and CDR2 YYEKEE come from the germline V gene (reference sequence). As DNA, the CDR3 is TGTGCCAGCAGCTTGACAGGACAGGGGGTCCAAAAACTGTATTTT. Its protein is CASSLTGQGVQKLYF.

This clonotype has ten or more counts. The genes are TRBV12-3 or TRBV12-4 and TRBJ2-7; TRBD1 aligns across 10 bases. The CDR3 runs to 13 residues. With V trimmed by 6 bases and J by 5 bases, 4 bases remained unmatched. The CDR3 is CASSRGTGDEQYV. The CDR3 coding sequence is TGTGCCAGCAGCCGCGGGACAGGGGACGAGCAGTACGTC.

This clonotype was detected many times. The J gene is TRBJ2-3, the V gene TRBV29-1; D unclear. V shed 6 bases and J shed 2 bases, with 15 bases lying between them. This CDR3 has 14 amino acids. CDR1 and CDR2 from the germline V gene are SQVTM and ANQGSEA. CDR3 sequence reads: CSVSRQANTDTQYF. The CDR3 region has the DNA TGCAGCGTATCCAGGCAGGCAAACACAGATACGCAGTATTTT.

The V gene is TRBV20-1, the J gene TRBJ1-4; D not resolved. The CDR3 covers 10 residues. Trimming took off 4 bases at V and 8 bases at J, with 5 bases between the two ends. Germline V gene data show CDR1 as DFQATT and CDR2 as SNEGSKA (reference sequence). This chain's CDR3 is CSAIREKLFF. The CDR3, as DNA: TGCAGTGCTATACGGGAAAAACTGTTTTTT.

This chain connects TRBV12-3 or TRBV12-4 to TRBJ1-6; D unresolved. This CDR3 has 15 amino acids. With 1 base removed from V and 6 bases from J, the gap between germline ends came to 10 bases. CDR3 DNA: TGTGCCAGCAGTTTAGGAGGGATCGGTAATTCACCCCTCCACTTT. Translation: CASSLGGIGNSPLHF.

In this sample, this clonotype turned up many times. CDR3 sequence reads: CSVEGGRGVTDTQYF. The CDR3 DNA reads as TGCAGCGTTGAGGGGGGGCGAGGGGTCACAGATACGCAGTATTTT. V usage is TRBV29-1 and J usage is TRBJ2-3; D perhaps matches TRBD2 (7 bases). Trimming removed 3 bases from V and 2 bases from J, with 15 bases in between. The germline CDR1 and CDR2 sequences are SQVTM and ANQGSEA. The CDR3 runs 15 residues.

The chain joins TRBV18 to TRBJ1-3; possible D gene TRBD1, 5 bases. There are 17 residues in the CDR3. Between the trimmed V and J ends, which lost 1 base and 0 bases, there was a span of 13 bases. CDR1 and CDR2 (germline): KGHSH, LQKENI. The CDR3 DNA is TGTGCCAGCTCACCACAAGGGACCACTGACTCTGGAAACACCATATATTTT. Its translation: CASSPQGTTDSGNTIYF. Complete variable domain (other parts from reference TRBV18 and TRBJ1-3): NAGVMQNPRHLVRRRGQEARLRCSPMKGHSHVYWYRQLPEEGLKFMVYLQKENIIDESGMPKERFSAEFPKEGPSILRIQQVVRGDSAAYFCASSPQGTTDSGNTIYFGEGSWLTVV.

The table lists this clonotype with a few counts. The chain combines TRBV11-2 with TRBJ2-3; a possible D gene is TRBD2 (6 bases). Germline V lookup: CDR1 SGHAT, CDR2 FQNNGV. Between the trimmed V and J ends, which lost 5 bases and 4 bases, there was a span of 19 bases. The CDR3 is made up of 16 amino acids. The CDR3 sequence: CASSPGLSGRPDTQYF. The CDR3 region has the DNA TGTGCCAGCAGCCCGGGACTGAGCGGCAGACCAGATACGCAGTATTTT. The variable domain in full, completed from reference TRBV11-2 and TRBJ2-3, reads EAGVAQSPRYKIIEKRQSVAFWCNPISGHATLYWYQQILGQGPKLLIQFQNNGVVDDSQLPKDRFSAERLKGVDSTLKIQPAKLEDSAVYLCASSPGLSGRPDTQYFGPGTRLTVL.

The chain combines TRBV7-8 with TRBJ1-2; 7 bases agree with TRBD1. The CDR3 runs 14 residues. J lost 3 bases, V lost 3 bases, and 4 bases had no gene match. Germline CDR1 reads SGHVS; CDR2 reads FQNEAQ. The CDR3 is CASSFLGTDYGYTF. CDR3 bases: TGTGCCAGCAGCTTTCTCGGGACAGACTATGGCTACACCTTC. Looking up the rest from reference TRBV7-8 and TRBJ1-2 gives the full variable domain: GAGVSQSPRYKVAKRGQDVALRCDPISGHVSLFWYQQALGQGPEFLTYFQNEAQLDKSGLPSDRFFAERPEGSVSTLKIQRTQQEDSAVYLCASSFLGTDYGYTFGSGTRLTVV.